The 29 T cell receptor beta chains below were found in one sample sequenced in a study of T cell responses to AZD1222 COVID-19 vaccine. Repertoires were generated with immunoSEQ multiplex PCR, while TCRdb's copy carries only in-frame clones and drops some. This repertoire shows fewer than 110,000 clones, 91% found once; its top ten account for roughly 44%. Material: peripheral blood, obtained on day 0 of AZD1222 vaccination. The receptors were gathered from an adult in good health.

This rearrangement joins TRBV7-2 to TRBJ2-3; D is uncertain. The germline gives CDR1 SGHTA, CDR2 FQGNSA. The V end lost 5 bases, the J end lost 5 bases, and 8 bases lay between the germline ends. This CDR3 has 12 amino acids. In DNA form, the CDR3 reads TGTGCCAGCAGCCCGCCGGGAGATACGCAGTATTTT. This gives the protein CASSPPGDTQYF.

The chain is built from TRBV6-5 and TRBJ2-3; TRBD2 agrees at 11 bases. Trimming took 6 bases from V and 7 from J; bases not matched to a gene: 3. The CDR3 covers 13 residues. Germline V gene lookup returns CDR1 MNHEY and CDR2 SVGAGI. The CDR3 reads CASRGTSGNTQYF. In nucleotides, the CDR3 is TGTGCCAGCAGAGGGACTAGCGGTAATACGCAGTATTTT.

CDR3 in amino acids: CASSTTGGSFSGANVLTF. DNA for the CDR3: TGTGCCAGCAGCACAACAGGGGGCTCCTTCTCTGGGGCCAACGTCCTGACTTTC. This chain links TRBV27 with TRBJ2-6, with 9 bases aligning to TRBD1. V lost 6 bases to trimming and J lost 0 bases; unmatched junction nucleotides: 9. The CDR3 sequence is 18 residues long. The germline V gene encodes CDR1 MNHEY and CDR2 SMNVEV (reference sequence).

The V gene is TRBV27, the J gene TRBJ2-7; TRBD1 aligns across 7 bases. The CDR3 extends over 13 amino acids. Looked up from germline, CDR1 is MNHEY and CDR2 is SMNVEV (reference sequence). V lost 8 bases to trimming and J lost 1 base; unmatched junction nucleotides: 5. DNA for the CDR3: TGTGCCAGCGGGACAGTAGTTTCCTACGAGCAGTACTTC. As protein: CASGTVVSYEQYF.

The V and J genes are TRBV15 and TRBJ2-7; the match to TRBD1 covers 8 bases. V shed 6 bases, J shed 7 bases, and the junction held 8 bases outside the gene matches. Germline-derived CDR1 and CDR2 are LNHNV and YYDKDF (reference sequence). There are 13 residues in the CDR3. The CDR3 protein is CATSLDRVAEQYF. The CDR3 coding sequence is TGTGCCACCAGTTTGGACAGGGTAGCAGAGCAGTACTTC.

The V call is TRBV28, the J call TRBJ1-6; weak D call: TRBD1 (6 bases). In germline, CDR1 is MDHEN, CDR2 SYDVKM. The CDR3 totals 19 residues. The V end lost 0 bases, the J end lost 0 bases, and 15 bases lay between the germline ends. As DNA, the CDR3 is TGTGCCAGCAGTTTATGGGACAGCCCGAAGAGCTCCTATAATTCACCCCTCCACTTT. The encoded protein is CASSLWDSPKSSYNSPLHF.

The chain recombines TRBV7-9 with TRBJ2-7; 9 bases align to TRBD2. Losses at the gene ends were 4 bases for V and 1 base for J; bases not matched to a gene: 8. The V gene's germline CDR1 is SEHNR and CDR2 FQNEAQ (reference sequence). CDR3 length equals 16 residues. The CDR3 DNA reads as TGTGCCAGCAGCTGGGGAGGAGCGGGAGGTTCCTACGAGCAGTACTTC. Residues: CASSWGGAGGSYEQYF.

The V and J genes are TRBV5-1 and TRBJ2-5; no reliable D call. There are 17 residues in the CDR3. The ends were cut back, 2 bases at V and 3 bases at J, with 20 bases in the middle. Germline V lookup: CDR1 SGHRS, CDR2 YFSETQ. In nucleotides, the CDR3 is TGCGCCAGCAGCTTTTGGGATCGCCGAGCCTTTAAAGAGACCCAGTACTTC. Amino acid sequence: CASSFWDRRAFKETQYF.

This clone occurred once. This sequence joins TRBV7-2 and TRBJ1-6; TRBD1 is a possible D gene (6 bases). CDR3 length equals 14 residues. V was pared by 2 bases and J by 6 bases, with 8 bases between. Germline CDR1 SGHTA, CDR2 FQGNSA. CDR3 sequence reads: CASSLHRANSPLHF. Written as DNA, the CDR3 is TGTGCCAGCAGCTTACACAGGGCTAATTCACCCCTCCACTTT.

CDR3 nucleotide sequence: TGTGCCAGCAGCTTAGATGGGCTAGCCGGATCGACCGGGGAGCTGTTTTTT. Residues: CASSLDGLAGSTGELFF. The chain uses TRBV7-8 and TRBJ2-2, with D possibly TRBD2 on 5 matching bases. The germline V gene has CDR1 SGHVS and CDR2 FQNEAQ. Between the trimmed V and J ends, which lost 1 base and 5 bases, there was a span of 17 bases. This CDR3 spans 17 amino acids.

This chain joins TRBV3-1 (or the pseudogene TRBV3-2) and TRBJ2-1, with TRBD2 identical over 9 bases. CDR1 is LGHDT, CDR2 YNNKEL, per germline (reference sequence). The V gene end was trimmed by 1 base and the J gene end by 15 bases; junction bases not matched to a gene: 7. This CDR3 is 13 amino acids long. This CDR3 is CASSQAASGNRFF. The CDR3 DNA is TGTGCCAGCAGCCAAGCCGCTAGCGGGAATCGGTTCTTC.

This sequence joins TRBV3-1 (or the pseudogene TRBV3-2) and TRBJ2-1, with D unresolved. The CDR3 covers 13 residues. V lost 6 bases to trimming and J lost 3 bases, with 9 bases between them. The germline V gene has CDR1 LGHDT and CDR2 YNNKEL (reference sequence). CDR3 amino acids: CASRASLYNEQFF. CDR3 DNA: TGTGCCAGCAGGGCTAGTCTCTACAATGAGCAGTTCTTC.

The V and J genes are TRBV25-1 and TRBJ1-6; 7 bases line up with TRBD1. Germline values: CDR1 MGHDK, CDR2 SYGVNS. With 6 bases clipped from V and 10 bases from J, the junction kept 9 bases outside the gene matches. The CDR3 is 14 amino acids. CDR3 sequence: CASRSQGIGSPLHF. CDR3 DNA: TGTGCCAGCAGGTCACAGGGGATAGGGTCACCCCTCCACTTT.

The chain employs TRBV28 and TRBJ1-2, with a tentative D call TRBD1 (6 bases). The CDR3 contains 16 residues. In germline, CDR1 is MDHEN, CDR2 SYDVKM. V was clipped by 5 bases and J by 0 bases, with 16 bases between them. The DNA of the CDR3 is TGTGCCAGCAGTACAATCCTCAGGGGAGCTAACTATGGCTACACCTTC. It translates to CASSTILRGANYGYTF.

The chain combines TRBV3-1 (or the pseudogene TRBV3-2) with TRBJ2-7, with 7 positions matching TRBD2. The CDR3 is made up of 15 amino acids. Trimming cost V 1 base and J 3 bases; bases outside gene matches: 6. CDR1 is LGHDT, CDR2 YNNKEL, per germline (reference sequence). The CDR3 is CASSQASGKIYEQYF. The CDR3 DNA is TGTGCCAGCAGCCAAGCTAGCGGAAAAATCTACGAGCAGTACTTC.

CDR3 region: CASSEKGQANNQPQHF. The DNA of the CDR3 is TGTGCCAGCAGTGAAAAGGGACAGGCGAACAATCAGCCCCAGCATTTT. V gene TRBV6-1 combines with J gene TRBJ1-5; 8 bases fit TRBD1. J lost 3 bases, V lost 2 bases, and 6 bases had no gene match. The CDR3 sequence is 16 residues long. Germline-derived CDR1 and CDR2 are MNHNS and SASEGT.

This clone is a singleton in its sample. This CDR3 is CASSVGVDGYTF. DNA of the CDR3: TGTGCCAGCAGCGTGGGGGTGGATGGCTACACCTTC. This chain links TRBV9 with TRBJ1-2; D may be TRBD1 (5 bases). CDR3 length equals 12 residues. Trimming pared 2 bases from V and 6 bases from J, leaving 8 bases between. CDR1 SGDLS and CDR2 YYNGEE come from the germline V gene. Supplemented by reference TRBV9 and TRBJ1-2, the full variable domain reads DSGVTQTPKHLITATGQRVTLRCSPRSGDLSVYWYQQSLDQGLQFLIQYYNGEERAKGNILERFSAQQFPDLHSELNLSSLELGDSALYFCASSVGVDGYTFGSGTRLTVV.

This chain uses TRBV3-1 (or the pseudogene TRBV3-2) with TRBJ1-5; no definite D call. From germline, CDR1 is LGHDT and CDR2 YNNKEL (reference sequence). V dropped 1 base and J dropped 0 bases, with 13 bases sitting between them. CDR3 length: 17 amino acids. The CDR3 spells CASSQVFSPTSNQPQHF. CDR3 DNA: TGTGCCAGCAGCCAAGTGTTCAGCCCCACTAGCAATCAGCCCCAGCATTTT.

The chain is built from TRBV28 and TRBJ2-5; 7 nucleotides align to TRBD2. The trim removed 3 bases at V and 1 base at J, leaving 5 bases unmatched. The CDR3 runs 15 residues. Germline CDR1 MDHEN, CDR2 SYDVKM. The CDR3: CASSLGLAVQETQYF. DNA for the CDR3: TGTGCCAGCAGTTTGGGGCTAGCGGTCCAAGAGACCCAGTACTTC.

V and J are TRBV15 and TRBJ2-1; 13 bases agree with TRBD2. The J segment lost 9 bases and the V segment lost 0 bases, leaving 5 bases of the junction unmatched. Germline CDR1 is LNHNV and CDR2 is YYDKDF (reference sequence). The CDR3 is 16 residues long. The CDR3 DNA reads TGTGCCACCAGCAGAGATCGACTAGCGGGGGGCCTTGAGCAGTTCTTC. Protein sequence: CATSRDRLAGGLEQFF. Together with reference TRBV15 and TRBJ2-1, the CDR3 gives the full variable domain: DAMVIQNPRYQVTQFGKPVTLSCSQTLNHNVMYWYQQKSSQAPKLLFHYYDKDFNNEADTPDNFQSRRPNTSFCFLDIRSPGLGDTAMYLCATSRDRLAGGLEQFFGPGTRLTVL.

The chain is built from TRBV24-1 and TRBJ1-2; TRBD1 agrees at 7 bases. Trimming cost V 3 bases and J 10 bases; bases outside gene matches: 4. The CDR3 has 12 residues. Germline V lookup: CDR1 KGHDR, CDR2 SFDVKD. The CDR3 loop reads CATSDGTAPYTF. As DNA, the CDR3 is TGTGCCACCAGTGATGGGACAGCCCCCTACACCTTC.

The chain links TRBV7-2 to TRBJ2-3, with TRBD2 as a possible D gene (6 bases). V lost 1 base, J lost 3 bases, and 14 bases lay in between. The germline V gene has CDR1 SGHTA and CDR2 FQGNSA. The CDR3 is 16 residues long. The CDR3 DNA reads TGTGCCAGCAGCTTAGACTTGGGGACTGGGACAGATACGCAGTATTTT. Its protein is CASSLDLGTGTDTQYF.

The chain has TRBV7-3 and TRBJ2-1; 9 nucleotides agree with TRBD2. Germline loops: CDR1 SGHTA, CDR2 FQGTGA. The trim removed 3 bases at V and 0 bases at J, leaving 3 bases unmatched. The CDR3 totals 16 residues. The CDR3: CASSFLAGSSYNEQFF. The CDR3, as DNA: TGTGCCAGCAGCTTCCTAGCGGGAAGCTCCTACAATGAGCAGTTCTTC. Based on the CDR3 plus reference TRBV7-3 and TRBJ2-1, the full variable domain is GAGVSQTPSNKVTEKGKYVELRCDPISGHTALYWYRQSLGQGPEFLIYFQGTGAADDSGLPNDRFFAVRPEGSVSTLKIQRTERGDSAVYLCASSFLAGSSYNEQFFGPGTRLTVL.

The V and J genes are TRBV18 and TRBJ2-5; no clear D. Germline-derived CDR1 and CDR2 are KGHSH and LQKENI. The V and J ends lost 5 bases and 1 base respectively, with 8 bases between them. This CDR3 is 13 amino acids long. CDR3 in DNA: TGTGCCAGCTCAACGACACTCCAAGAGACCCAGTACTTC. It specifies CASSTTLQETQYF.

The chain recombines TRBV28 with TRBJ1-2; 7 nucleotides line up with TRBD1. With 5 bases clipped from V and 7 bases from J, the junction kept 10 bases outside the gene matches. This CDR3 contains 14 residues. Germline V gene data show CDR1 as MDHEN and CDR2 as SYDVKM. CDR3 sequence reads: CASSRHDRAGGYTF. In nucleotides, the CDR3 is TGTGCCAGCAGTCGCCATGACAGGGCGGGTGGCTACACCTTC.

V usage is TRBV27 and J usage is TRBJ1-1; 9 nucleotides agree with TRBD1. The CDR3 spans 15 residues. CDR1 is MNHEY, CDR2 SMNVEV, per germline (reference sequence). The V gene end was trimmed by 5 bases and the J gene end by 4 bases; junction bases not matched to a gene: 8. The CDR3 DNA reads TGTGCCAGCAGTGCACAGGGGGCAGGGTTCACTGAAGCTTTCTTT. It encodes CASSAQGAGFTEAFF.

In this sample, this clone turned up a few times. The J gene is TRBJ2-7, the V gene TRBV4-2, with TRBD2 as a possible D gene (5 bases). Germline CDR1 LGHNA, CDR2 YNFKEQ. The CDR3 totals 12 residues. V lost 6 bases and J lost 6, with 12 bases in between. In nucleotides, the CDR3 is TGTGCCAGCAGTCGGAGGTCCGGCGAGCAGTACTTC. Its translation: CASSRRSGEQYF.

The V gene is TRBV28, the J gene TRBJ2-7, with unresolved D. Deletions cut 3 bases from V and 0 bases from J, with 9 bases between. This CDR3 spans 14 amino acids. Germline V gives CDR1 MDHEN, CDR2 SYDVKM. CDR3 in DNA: TGTGCCAGCAGTTTTCCCATGGACTCCTACGAGCAGTACTTC. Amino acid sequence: CASSFPMDSYEQYF.

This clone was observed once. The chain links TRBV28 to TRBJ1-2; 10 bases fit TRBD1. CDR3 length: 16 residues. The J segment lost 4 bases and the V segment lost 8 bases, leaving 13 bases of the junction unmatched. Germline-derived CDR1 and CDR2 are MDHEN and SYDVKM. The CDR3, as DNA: TGTGCCAGCGGCGGAACGGGACAGGGGCCCGTCTATGGCTACACCTTC. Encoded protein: CASGGTGQGPVYGYTF.